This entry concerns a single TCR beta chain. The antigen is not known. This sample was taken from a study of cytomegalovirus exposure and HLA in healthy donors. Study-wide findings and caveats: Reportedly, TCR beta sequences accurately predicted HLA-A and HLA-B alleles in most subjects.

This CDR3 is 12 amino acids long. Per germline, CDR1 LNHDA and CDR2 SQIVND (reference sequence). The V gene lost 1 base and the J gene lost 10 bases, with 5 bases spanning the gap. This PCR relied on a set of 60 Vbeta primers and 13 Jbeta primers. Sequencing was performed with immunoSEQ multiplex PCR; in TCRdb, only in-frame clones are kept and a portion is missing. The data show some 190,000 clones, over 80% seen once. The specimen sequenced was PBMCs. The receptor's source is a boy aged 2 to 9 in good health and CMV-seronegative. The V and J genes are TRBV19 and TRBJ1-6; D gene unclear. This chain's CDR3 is CASSIAESPLHF. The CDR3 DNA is TGTGCCAGTAGTATAGCCGAGTCACCCCTCCACTTT.